Given below is one T cell receptor (beta chain) in context. Its antigen is unknown. The data were obtained in a study of blood T cells in healthy people across ages. Study observations and caveats: Estimated diversity that came from one million T cells was considered an underestimate.

Trimming pared 6 bases from V and 3 bases from J, leaving 12 bases between. The germline V gene has CDR1 MNHEY and CDR2 SVGEGT. The CDR3 extends over 13 amino acids. Healthy Caucasian individuals from Russia aged 6 to 90 served as donors. For the second PCR, which ran for about 6 to 12 cycles, a sample-barcoded 5' primer and a J-beta primer mix were used. Template switching added a 12-random-nucleotide identifier to every cDNA molecule. TCRdb reanalysed the 5' RACE reads using MiXCR and keeps one entry per CDR3 protein. The table has approximately 820,000 distinct CDR3 sequences, around 45% seen once; the top ten hold roughly 19%.

Sequencing was done on a sample of blood. The sequence was obtained from a man aged 55 to 70 in good health. The chain recombines TRBV6-2 or TRBV6-3 with TRBJ2-7, with D tentatively TRBD1 (6 bases). DNA for the CDR3: TGTGCCAGCAGAAAGGACAGACTCTACGAGCAGTACTTC. Translation: CASRKDRLYEQYF.